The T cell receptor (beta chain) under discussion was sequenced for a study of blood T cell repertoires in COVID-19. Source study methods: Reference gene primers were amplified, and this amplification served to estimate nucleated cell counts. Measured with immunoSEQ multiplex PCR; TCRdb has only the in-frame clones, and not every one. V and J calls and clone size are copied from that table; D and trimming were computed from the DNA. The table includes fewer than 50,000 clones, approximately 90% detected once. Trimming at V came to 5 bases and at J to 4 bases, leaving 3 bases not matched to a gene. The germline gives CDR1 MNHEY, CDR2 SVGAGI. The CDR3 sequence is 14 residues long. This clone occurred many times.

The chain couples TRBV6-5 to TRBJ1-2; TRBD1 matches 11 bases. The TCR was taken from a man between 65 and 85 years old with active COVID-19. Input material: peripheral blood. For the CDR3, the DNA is TGTGCCAGCAGTACAGGACAGGGGGCCTATGGCTACACCTTC. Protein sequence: CASSTGQGAYGYTF.